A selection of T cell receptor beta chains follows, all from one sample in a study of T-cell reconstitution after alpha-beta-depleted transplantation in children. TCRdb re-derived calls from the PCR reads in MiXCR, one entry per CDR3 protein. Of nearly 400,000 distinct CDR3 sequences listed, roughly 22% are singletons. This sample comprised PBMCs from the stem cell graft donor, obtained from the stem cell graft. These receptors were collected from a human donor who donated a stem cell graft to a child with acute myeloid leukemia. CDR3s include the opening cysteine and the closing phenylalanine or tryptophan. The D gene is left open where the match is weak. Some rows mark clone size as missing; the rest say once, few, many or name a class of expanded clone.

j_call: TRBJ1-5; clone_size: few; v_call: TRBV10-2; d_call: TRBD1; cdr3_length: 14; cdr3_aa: CASSGTGGNQPQHF; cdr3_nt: TGCGCCAGCAGTGGAACAGGGGGCAATCAGCCCCAGCATTTT
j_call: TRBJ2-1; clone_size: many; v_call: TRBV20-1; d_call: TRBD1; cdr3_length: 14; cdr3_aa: CSALDRDAYNEQFF; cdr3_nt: TGCAGTGCTCTCGACAGGGACGCCTACAATGAGCAGTTCTTC
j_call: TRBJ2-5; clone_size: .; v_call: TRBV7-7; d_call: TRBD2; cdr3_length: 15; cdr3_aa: CASSFGLAGDGTQYF; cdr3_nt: TGTGCTAGCAGCTTTGGACTAGCGGGAGATGGGACCCAGTACTTC
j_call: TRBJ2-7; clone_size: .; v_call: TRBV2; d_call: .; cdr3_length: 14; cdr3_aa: CASSGVPISYEQYF; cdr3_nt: TGTGCCAGCAGTGGGGTACCGATCTCCTACGAGCAGTACTTC
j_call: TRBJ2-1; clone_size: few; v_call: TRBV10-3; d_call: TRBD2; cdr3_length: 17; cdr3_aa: CATRAGLAGLTYNEQFF; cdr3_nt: TGTGCCACGCGGGCAGGACTAGCGGGTTTGACCTACAATGAGCAGTTCTTC
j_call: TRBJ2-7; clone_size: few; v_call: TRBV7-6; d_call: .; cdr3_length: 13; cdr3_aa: CASTRRRLCEQYF; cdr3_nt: TGTGCCAGCACCAGAAGGAGGTTGTGCGAGCAGTACTTC
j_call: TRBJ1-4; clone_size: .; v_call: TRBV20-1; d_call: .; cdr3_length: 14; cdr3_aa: CSAFPEANDEKLFF; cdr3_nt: TGCAGTGCTTTCCCAGAGGCTAACGATGAAAAACTGTTTTTT
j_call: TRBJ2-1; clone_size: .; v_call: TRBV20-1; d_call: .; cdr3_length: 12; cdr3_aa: CSARSGPNEQFF; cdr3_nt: TGCAGTGCTAGATCTGGCCCCAATGAGCAGTTCTTC
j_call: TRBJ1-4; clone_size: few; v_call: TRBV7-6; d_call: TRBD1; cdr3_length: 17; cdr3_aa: CASSFRPTSGGNEKLFF; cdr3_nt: TGTGCCAGCAGCTTCCGTCCGACCTCAGGGGGCAATGAAAAACTGTTTTTT
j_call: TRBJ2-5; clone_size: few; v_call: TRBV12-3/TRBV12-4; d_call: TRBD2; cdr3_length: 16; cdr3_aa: CASSPGTSGAKRGEYF; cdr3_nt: TGTGCCAGCAGTCCAGGGACTAGCGGGGCCAAGAGAGGCGAGTACTTC
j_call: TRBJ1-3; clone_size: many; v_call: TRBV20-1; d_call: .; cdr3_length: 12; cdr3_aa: CSATGAVNTIYF; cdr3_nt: TGCAGTGCTACAGGGGCTGTAAACACCATATATTTT
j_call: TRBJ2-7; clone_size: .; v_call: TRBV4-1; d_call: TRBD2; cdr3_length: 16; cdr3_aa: CASSQDRGRVSYEQYF; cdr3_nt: TGCGCCAGCAGCCAAGATCGCGGGAGGGTCTCCTACGAGCAGTACTTC
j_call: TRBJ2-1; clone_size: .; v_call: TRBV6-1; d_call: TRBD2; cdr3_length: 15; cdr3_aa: CASSRGAGVQNEQFF; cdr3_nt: TGTGCCAGCAGCCGTGGAGCGGGGGTTCAAAATGAGCAGTTCTTC
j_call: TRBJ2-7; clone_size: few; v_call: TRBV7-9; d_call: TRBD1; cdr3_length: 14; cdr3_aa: CASSRQGGMYEQYF; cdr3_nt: TGTGCCAGCAGCCGACAGGGCGGTATGTACGAGCAGTACTTC
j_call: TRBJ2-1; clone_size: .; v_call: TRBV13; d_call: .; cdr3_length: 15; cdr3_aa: CASSVVTNTYNEQFF; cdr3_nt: TGTGCCAGCAGCGTCGTTACGAACACCTACAATGAGCAGTTCTTC
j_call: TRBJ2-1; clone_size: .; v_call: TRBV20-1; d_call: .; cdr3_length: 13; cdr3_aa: CSARSTSHSWQFF; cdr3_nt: TGCAGTGCTAGATCAACGTCACACTCATGGCAGTTCTTC
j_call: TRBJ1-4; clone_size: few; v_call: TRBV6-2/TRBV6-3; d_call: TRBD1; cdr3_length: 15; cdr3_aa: CASRTIGTANEKLFF; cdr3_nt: TGTGCCAGCAGGACCATCGGGACAGCGAATGAAAAACTGTTTTTT
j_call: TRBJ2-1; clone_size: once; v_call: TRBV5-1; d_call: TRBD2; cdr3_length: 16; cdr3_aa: CASIPGGLAGSNEQFF; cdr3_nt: TGCGCCAGCATCCCCGGGGGACTAGCGGGAAGCAATGAGCAGTTCTTC
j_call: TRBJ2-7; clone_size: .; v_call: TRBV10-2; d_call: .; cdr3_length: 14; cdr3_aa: CASKPGRATYEQYF; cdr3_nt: TGCGCCAGCAAGCCGGGGCGGGCCACCTACGAGCAGTACTTC
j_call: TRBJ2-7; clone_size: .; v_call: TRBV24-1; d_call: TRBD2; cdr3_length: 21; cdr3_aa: CGASDSLTLAGEGPPSYEQYF; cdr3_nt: TGTGGGGCCAGTGATTCCCTAACACTAGCGGGAGAGGGCCCCCCCTCCTACGAGCAGTACTTC
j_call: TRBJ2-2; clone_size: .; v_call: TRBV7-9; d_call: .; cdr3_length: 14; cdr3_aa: CASSLEGQAGELFF; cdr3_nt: TGTGCCAGCAGCTTGGAAGGGCAGGCCGGGGAGCTGTTTTTT
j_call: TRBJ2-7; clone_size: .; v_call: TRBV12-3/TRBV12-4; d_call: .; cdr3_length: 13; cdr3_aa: CASSLEAPNEQYF; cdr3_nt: TGTGCCAGCAGTTTGGAGGCCCCGAACGAGCAGTACTTC
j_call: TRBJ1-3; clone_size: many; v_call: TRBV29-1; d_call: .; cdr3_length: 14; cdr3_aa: CSVGGLYSGNTIYF; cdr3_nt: TGCAGCGTCGGCGGCCTGTACTCTGGAAACACCATATATTTT
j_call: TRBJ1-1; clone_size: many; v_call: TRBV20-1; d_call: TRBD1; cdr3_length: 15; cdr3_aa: CSARADDRAQTEAFF; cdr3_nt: TGCAGTGCTAGAGCAGACGACAGGGCTCAAACTGAAGCTTTCTTT
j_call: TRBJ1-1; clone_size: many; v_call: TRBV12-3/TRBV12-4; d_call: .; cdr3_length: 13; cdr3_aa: CASSFSENTEAFF; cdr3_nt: TGTGCCAGCAGTTTTTCAGAGAACACTGAAGCTTTCTTT
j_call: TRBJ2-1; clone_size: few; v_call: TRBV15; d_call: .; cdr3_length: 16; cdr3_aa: CATSRVGGGSYNEQFF; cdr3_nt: TGTGCCACCAGCAGAGTAGGTGGGGGTAGCTACAATGAGCAGTTCTTC
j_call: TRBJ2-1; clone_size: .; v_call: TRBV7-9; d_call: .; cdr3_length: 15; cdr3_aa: CASSYIPSSYNEQFF; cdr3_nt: TGTGCCAGCAGCTACATACCGAGCTCCTACAATGAGCAGTTCTTC
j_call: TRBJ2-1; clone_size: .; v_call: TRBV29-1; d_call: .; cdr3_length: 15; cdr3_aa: CSLITRWAGGNEQFF; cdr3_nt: TGCAGCCTGATCACGAGGTGGGCAGGGGGGAATGAGCAGTTCTTC
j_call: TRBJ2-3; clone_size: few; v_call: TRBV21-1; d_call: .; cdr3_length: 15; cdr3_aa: CASSKETGMTDTQYF; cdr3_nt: TGTGCCAGCAGCAAAGAGACGGGGATGACAGATACGCAGTATTTT
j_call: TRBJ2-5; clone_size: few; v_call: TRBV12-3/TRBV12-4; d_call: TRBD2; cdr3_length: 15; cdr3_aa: CASARTSGLQETQYF; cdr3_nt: TGTGCCAGCGCCAGGACTAGCGGCCTCCAAGAGACCCAGTACTTC
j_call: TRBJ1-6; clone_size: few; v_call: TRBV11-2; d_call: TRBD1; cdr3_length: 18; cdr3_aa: CASSPQMGGGVYNSPLHF; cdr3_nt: TGTGCCAGCAGCCCCCAAATGGGAGGGGGCGTCTATAATTCACCCCTCCACTTT
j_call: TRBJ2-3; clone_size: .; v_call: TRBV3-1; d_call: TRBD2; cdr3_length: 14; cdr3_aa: CASRLGTSADTQYF; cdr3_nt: TGTGCCAGCAGACTTGGTACTAGCGCTGATACGCAGTATTTT
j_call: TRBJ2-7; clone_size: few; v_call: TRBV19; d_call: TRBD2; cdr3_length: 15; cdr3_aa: CASSRASGQSYEQYF; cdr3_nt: TGTGCCAGTAGTAGGGCTAGCGGGCAATCCTACGAGCAGTACTTC
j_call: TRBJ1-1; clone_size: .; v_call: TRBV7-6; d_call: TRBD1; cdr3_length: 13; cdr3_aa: CASSRDRDTEAFF; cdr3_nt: TGTGCCAGCAGCCGAGACAGGGACACTGAAGCTTTCTTT
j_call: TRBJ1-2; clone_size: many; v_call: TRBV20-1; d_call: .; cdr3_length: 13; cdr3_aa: CSARPNRVLGYTF; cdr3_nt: TGCAGTGCTCGCCCTAACAGGGTTTTGGGCTACACCTTC
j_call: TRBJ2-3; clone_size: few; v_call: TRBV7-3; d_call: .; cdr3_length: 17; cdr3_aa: CASSPRGNLHHGDTQYF; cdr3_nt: TGTGCCAGCAGCCCAAGGGGTAATCTGCACCACGGGGATACGCAGTATTTT
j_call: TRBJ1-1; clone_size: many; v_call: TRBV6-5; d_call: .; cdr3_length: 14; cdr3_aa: CASSYSRLQIEAFF; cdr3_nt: TGTGCCAGCAGTTACTCACGTTTACAGATTGAAGCTTTCTTT
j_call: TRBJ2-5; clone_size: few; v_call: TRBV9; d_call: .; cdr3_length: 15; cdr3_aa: CASSVVAGIRETQYF; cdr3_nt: TGTGCCAGCAGCGTAGTTGCAGGGATACGAGAGACCCAGTACTTC
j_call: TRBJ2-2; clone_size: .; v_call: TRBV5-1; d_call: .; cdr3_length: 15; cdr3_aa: CASSSDSHLTGELFF; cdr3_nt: TGCGCCAGCAGCTCGGACAGCCACTTAACCGGGGAGCTGTTTTTT
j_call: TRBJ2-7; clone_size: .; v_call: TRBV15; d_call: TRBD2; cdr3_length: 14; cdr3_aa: CATMAGGAPYEQYF; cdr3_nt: TGTGCCACCATGGCCGGGGGGGCGCCCTACGAGCAGTACTTC
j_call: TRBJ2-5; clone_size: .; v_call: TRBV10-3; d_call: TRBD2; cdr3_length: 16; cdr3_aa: CAISVGLAGLQEPQYF; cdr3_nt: TGTGCCATCAGTGTTGGACTAGCGGGCCTCCAAGAGCCCCAGTACTTC
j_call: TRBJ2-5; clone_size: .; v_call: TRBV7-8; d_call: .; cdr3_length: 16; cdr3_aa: CASSLALVQGLETQYF; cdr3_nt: TGTGCCAGCAGCTTAGCCCTCGTCCAAGGGTTAGAGACCCAGTACTTC
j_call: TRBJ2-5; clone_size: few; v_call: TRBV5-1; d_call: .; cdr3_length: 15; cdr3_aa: CASSPDGWAQETQYF; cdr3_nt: TGCGCCAGCAGCCCCGACGGGTGGGCCCAAGAGACCCAGTACTTC
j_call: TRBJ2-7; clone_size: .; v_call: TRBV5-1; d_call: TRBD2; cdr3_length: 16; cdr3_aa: CASSSRLAGGLDEQYF; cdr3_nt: TGCGCCAGCAGCTCCCGACTAGCGGGAGGGCTGGACGAGCAGTACTTC
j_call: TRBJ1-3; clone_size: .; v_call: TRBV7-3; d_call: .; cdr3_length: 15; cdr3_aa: CASSLRAGPGNTIYF; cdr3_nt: TGTGCCAGCAGCTTACGGGCAGGACCTGGAAACACCATATATTTT
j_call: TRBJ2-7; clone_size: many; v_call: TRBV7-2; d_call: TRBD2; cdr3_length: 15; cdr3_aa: CASSDGTSGNYEQYF; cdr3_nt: TGTGCCAGCAGCGACGGGACTAGCGGGAACTACGAGCAGTACTTC
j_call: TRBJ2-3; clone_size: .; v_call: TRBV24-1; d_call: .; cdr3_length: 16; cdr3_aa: CATSEPVKLSTDTQYF; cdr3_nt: TGTGCCACCAGTGAACCAGTAAAACTCAGCACAGATACGCAGTATTTT
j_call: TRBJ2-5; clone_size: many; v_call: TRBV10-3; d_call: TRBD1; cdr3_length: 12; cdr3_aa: CATQGTEETQYF; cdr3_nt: TGTGCCACCCAAGGGACAGAAGAGACCCAGTACTTC
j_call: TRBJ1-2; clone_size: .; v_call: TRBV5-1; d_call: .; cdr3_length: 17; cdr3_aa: CASSKGYPLQDNYGYTF; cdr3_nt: TGCGCCAGCAGCAAAGGATATCCCTTACAGGACAACTATGGCTACACCTTC
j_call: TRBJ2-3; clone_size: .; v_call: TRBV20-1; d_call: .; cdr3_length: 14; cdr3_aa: CSARDGGAADTQYF; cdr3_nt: TGCAGTGCTAGAGACGGTGGGGCGGCGGATACGCAGTATTTT
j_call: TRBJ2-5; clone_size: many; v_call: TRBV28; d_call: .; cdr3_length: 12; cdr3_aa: CASSDPFVAQYF; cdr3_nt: TGTGCCAGCAGTGACCCGTTTGTGGCCCAGTACTTC
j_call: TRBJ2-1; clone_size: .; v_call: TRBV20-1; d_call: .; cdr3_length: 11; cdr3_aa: CSARDPPEGVF; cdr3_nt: TGCAGTGCTAGAGATCCCCCTGAAGGGGTCTTC